The following is a T cell receptor (beta chain) sequence with its context. The CDR3 runs 14 residues. Germline V CDR1 and CDR2: MNHNY, SVGAGI (reference sequence). Trimming removed 5 bases at V and 8 bases at J, with 18 bases between. The data are from a study of blood T cell repertoires in COVID-19. Only in-frame clones appear in the TCRdb table, and some are missing; sequencing was by immunoSEQ multiplex PCR. The repertoire holds 76,000 or so clones, around 80% seen once, with 11% in the top ten. This sequence was found in a man aged 50-60 years with acute or convalescent COVID-19. Material: peripheral blood. The V gene is TRBV6-6, the J gene TRBJ1-2; D is uncertain. The CDR3 sequence is CASSPGTTYGGYTF. In DNA form, the CDR3 reads TGTGCCAGCAGTCCGGGAACCACCTATGGCGGCTACACCTTC.